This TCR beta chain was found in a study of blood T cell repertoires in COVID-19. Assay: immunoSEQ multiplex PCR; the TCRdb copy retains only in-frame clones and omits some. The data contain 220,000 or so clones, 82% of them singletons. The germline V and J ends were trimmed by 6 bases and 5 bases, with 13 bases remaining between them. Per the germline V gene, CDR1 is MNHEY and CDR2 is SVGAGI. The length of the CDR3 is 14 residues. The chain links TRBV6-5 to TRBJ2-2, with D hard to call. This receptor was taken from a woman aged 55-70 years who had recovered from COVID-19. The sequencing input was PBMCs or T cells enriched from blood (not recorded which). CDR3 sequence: CASRYMSQTGELFF. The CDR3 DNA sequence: TGTGCCAGCAGATACATGTCCCAAACCGGGGAGCTGTTTTTT.